The clone carrying this T cell receptor (beta chain) was detected a few times. The sample originates from a study of T-cell reconstitution after alpha-beta-depleted transplantation in children. Unique molecular identifiers were incorporated during preparation of the TCRbeta library. TCRdb recomputed calls from the PCR reads with MiXCR, one row per CDR3 protein. This sample has about 540,000 distinct CDR3 sequences, with 15% to 20% found just once. Germline lookup yields CDR1 MNHEY and CDR2 SVGEGT. J was trimmed by 6 bases and V by 6 bases; bases with no gene match: 27. There are 21 residues in the CDR3.

The starting material was PBMCs from the stem cell graft donor, obtained from the stem cell graft. The genes are TRBV6-2 or TRBV6-3 and TRBJ2-2; 8 nucleotides align to TRBD2. The receptor's source is a human donor who donated a stem cell graft to a child with acute lymphoblastic leukemia. CDR3 residues: CASRVLAAHPLNGQFPGELFF. For the CDR3, the DNA is TGTGCCAGCAGAGTACTAGCGGCCCACCCCCTTAACGGTCAATTTCCCGGGGAGCTGTTTTTT.